The TCR beta chain described here comes from a study of early T cells in non-severe SARS-CoV-2 infection. Study at large: Chains were not paired, and sequencing was done on bulk RNA from unsorted whole blood. Findings and limits, study-wide: Matching results from VDJdb favored anti-spike CD8 responses, leaving private and CD4 specificities undetected.

This clonotype was detected only a few times. Antigen: not known. This CDR3 spans 13 amino acids. Trimming took off 3 bases at V and 5 bases at J, with 10 bases between the two ends. The protocol attached unique molecular identifiers to individual cDNA molecules. TCRdb reprocessed the 5' RACE reads via MiXCR and lists one record per CDR3 protein. The table shows roughly 51,000 distinct CDR3 sequences, with about 6% occurring only once. V is TRBV12-3 or TRBV12-4 and J is TRBJ1-2; possible D gene TRBD1, 5 bases. This sequence originates from an adult who was a healthcare worker with PCR-confirmed SARS-CoV-2 infection or an uninfected control (not recorded which). Sequencing used whole blood, obtained at baseline. The CDR3 reads CASSLGVEYGYTF. For the CDR3, the DNA is TGTGCCAGCAGTTTGGGGGTAGAGTATGGCTACACCTTC.